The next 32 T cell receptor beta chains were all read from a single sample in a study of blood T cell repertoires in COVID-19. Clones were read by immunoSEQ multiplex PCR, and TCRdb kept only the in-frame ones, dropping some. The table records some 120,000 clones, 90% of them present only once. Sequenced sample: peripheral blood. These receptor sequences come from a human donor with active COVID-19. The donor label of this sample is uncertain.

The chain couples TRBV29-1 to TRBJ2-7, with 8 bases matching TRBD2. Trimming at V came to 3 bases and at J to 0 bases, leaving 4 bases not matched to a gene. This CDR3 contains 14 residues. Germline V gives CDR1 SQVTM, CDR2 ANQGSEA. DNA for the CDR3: TGCAGCGTTGATGTAGCGGGGAACTCCTACGAGCAGTACTTC. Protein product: CSVDVAGNSYEQYF.

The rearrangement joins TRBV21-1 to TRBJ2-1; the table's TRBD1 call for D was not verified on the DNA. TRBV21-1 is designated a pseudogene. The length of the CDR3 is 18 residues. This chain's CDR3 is CASSKAPTGGPSYNEQFF. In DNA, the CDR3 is TGTGCCAGCAGCAAAGCCCCGACAGGGGGACCCTCCTACAATGAGCAGTTCTTC.

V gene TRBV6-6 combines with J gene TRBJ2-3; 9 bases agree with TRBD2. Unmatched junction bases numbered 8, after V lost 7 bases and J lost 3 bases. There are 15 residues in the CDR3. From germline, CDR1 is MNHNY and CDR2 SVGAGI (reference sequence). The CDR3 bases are TGTGCCAGCACCGAAGCGGGGGGCCGGACAGATACGCAGTATTTT. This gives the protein CASTEAGGRTDTQYF.

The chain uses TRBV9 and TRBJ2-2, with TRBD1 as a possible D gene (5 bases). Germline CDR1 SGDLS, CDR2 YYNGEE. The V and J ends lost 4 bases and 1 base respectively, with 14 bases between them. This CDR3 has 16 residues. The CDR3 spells CASSPRRQQNTGELFF. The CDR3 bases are TGTGCCAGCAGCCCAAGACGACAGCAGAACACCGGGGAGCTGTTTTTT.

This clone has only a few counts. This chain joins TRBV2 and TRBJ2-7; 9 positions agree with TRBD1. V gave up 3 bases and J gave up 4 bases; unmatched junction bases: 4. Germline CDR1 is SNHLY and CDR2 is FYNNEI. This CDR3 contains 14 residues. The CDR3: CASSETGGPYEQYF. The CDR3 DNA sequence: TGTGCCAGCAGTGAGACAGGGGGACCGTACGAGCAGTACTTC.

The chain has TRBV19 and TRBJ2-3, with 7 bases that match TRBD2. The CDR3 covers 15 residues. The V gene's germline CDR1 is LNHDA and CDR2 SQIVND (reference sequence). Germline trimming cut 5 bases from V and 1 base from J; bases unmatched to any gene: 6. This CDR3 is CASSPRGEGTDTQYF. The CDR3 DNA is TGTGCCAGTAGTCCCCGGGGGGAGGGCACAGATACGCAGTATTTT. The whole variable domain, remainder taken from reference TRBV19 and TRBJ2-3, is DGGITQSPKYLFRKEGQNVTLSCEQNLNHDAMYWYRQDPGQGLRLIYYSQIVNDFQKGDIAEGYSVSREKKESFPLTVTSAQKNPTAFYLCASSPRGEGTDTQYFGPGTRLTVL.

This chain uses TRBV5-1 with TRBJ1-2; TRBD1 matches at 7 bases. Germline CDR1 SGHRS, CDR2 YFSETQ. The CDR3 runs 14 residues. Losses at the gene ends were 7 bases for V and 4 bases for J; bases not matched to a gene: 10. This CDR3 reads CASRSPGGVYGYTF. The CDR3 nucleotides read TGCGCCAGCCGCTCTCCAGGGGGTGTCTATGGCTACACCTTC.

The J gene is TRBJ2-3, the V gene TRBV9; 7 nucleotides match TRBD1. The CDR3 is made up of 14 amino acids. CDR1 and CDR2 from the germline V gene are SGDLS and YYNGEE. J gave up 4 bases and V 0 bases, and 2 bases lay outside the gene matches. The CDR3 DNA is TGTGCCAGCAGCGTAGGTGACAGGGCAGATACGCAGTATTTT. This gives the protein CASSVGDRADTQYF.

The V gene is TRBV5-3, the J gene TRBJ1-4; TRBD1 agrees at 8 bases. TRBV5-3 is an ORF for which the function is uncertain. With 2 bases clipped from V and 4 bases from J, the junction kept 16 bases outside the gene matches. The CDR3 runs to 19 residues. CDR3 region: CARSLSQGAVRRGNEKLFF. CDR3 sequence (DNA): TGTGCCAGAAGCTTAAGCCAGGGGGCTGTTCGGCGGGGTAATGAAAAACTGTTTTTT.

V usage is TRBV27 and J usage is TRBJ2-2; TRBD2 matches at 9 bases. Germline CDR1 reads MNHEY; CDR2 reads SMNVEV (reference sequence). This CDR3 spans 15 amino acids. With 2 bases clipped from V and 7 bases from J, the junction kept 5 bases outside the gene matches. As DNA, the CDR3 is TGTGCCAGCAGTTTAGCGGGGGGGCAGGGCGGGGAGCTGTTTTTT. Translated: CASSLAGGQGGELFF.

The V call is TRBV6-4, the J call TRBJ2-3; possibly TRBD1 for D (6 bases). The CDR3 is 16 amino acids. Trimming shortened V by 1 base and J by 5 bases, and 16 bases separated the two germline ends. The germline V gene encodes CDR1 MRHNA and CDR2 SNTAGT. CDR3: CASSDYFGPGVDTQYF. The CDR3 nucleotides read TGTGCCAGCAGTGACTATTTCGGACCAGGGGTAGATACGCAGTATTTT.

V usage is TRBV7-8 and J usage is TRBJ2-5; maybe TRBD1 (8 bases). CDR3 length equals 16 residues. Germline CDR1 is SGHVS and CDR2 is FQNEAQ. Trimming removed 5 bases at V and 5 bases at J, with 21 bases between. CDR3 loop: CASSPPRTGREETQYF. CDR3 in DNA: TGTGCCAGCAGCCCACCCAGGACAGGGCGGGAGGAGACCCAGTACTTC.

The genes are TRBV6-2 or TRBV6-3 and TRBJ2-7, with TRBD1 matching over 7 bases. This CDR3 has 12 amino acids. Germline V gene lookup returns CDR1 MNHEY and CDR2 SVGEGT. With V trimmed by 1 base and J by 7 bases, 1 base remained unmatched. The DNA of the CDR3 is TGTGCCAGCAGTTACTTCAGGGGGGAGCAGTACTTC. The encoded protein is CASSYFRGEQYF.

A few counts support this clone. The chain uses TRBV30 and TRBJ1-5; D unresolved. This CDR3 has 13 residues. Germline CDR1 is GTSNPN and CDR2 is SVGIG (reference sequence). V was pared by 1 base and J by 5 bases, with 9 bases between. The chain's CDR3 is CAWSGGSDQPQHF. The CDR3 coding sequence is TGTGCCTGGAGTGGAGGGTCCGATCAGCCCCAGCATTTT.

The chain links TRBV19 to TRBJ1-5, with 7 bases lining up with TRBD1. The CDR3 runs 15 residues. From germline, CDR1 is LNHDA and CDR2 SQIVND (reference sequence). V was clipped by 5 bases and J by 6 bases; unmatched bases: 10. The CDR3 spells CASSANRGRSQPQHF. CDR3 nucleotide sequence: TGTGCCAGTAGTGCGAACAGGGGTCGTAGTCAGCCCCAGCATTTT.

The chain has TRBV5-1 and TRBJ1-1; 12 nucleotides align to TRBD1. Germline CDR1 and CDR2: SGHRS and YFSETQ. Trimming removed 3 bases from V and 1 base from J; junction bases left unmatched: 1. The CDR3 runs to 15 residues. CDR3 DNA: TGCGCCAGCAGCTCGGGACAGGGGGCGAACACTGAAGCTTTCTTT. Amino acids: CASSSGQGANTEAFF.

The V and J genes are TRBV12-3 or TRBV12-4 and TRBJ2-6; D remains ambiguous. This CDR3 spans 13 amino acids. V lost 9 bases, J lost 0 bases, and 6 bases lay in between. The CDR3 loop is CASRSSGANVLTF. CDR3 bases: TGTGCCAGTCGGAGCTCTGGGGCCAACGTCCTGACTTTC.

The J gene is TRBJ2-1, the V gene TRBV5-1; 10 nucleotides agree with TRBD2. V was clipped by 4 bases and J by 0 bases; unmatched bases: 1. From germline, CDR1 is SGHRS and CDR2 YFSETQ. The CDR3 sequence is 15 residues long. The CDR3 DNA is TGCGCCAGCAGCATAGCGGGGGGCTCCTACAATGAGCAGTTCTTC. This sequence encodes CASSIAGGSYNEQFF.

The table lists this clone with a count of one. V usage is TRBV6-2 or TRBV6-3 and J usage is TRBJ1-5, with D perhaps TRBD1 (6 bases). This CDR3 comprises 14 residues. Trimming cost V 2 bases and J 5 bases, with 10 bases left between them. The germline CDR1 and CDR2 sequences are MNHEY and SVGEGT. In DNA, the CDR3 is TGTGCCAGCAGTTACGGGGGGGGCTATCAGCCCCAGCATTTT. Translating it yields CASSYGGGYQPQHF.

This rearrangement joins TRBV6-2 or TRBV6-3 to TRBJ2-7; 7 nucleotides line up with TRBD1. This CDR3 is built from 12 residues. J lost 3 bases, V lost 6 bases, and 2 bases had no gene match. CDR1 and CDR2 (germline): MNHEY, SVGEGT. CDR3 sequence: CASSSGGYEQYF. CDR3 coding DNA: TGTGCCAGCAGCTCAGGGGGCTACGAGCAGTACTTC.

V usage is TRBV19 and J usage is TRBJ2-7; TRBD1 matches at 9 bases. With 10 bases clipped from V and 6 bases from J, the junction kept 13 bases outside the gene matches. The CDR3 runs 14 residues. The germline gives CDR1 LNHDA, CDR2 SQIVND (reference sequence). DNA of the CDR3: TGTGCCACCAGGGGGACAGGGAGTATGAGCGAGCAGTACTTC. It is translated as CATRGTGSMSEQYF.

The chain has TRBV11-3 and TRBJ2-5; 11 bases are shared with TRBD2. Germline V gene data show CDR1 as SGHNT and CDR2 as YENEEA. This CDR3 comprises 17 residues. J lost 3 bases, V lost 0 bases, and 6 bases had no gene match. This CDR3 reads CASSLDGRLAGKETQYF. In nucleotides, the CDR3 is TGTGCCAGCAGCTTAGATGGGAGACTAGCGGGGAAAGAGACCCAGTACTTC.

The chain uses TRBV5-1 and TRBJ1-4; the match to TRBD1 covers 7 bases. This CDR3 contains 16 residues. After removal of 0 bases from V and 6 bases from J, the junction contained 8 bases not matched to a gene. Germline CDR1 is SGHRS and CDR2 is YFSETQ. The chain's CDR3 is CASSLVAAGGDEKLFF. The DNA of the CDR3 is TGCGCCAGCAGCTTGGTAGCGGCAGGGGGTGATGAAAAACTGTTTTTT.

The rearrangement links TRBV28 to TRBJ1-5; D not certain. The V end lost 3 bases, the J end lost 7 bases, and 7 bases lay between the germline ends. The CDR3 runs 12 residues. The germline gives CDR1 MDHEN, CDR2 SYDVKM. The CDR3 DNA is TGTGCCAGCAGTTTCAGGCCCCAGCCCCAGCATTTT. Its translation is CASSFRPQPQHF.

CDR3 sequence: CASSYSGRVTEAFF. The CDR3 DNA reads TGTGCCAGCAGTTACTCGGGCAGGGTGACTGAAGCTTTCTTT. The chain couples TRBV6-5 to TRBJ1-1; a possible D gene is TRBD1 (5 bases). The germline V and J ends were trimmed by 0 bases and 5 bases, with 10 bases remaining between them. In germline, CDR1 is MNHEY, CDR2 SVGAGI. CDR3 size: 14 residues.

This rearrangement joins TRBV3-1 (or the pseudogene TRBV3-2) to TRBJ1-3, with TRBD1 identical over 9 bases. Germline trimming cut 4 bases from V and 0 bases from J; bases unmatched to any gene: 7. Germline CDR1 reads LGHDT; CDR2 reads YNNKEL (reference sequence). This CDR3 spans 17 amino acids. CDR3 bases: TGTGCCAGCAGCCCGACACAGGGGGCCCTCTCTGGAAACACCATATATTTT. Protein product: CASSPTQGALSGNTIYF.

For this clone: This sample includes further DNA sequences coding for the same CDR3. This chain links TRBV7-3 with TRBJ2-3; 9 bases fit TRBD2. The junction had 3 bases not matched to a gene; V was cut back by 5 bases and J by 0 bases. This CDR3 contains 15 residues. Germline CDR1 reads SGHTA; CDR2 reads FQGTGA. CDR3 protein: CASSRAGGSTDTQYF. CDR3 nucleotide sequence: TGTGCCAGCAGCCGAGCGGGGGGTAGCACAGATACGCAGTATTTT.

DNA for the CDR3: TGTGCCAGCAGGGAGCGGGGGGCCGGGGCCGAGCAGTACTTC. This gives the protein CASRERGAGAEQYF. The chain couples TRBV6-5 to TRBJ2-7; 9 bases map to TRBD2. The CDR3 is made up of 14 amino acids. The germline V gene has CDR1 MNHEY and CDR2 SVGAGI. V shed 6 bases and J 6 bases; nucleotides not matched to a gene: 9.

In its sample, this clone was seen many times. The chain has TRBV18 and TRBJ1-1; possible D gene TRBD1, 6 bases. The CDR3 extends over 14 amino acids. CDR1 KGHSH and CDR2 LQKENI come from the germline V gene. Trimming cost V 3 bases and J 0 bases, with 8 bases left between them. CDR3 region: CASSPGGLNTEAFF. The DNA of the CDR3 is TGTGCCAGCTCACCGGGGGGGCTGAACACTGAAGCTTTCTTT.

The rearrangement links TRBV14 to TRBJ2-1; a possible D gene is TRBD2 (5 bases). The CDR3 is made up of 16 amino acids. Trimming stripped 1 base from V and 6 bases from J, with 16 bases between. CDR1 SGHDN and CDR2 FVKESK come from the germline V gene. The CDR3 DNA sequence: TGTGCCAGCAGCCAAGGGCAGTTGAGGGTTGGCAATGAGCAGTTCTTC. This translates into CASSQGQLRVGNEQFF.

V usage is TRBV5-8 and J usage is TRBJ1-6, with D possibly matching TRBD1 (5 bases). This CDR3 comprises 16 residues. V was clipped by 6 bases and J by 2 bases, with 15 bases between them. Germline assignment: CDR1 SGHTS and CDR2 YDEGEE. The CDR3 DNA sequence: TGTGCCAGCAAAATTACTGGCAGGGCCTATAATTCACCCCTCCACTTT. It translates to CASKITGRAYNSPLHF.

For the CDR3, the DNA is TGCGCCAGCAGCCCGAAACAGGGGGCGACCCAGTACTTC. Its translation is CASSPKQGATQYF. The V call is TRBV4-1, the J call TRBJ2-7; 9 bases are shared with TRBD1. The J call is uncertain, as TRBJ2-5 better fits the DNA end. Looked up from germline, CDR1 is MGHRA and CDR2 is YSYEKL. CDR3 length: 13 amino acids.